This T cell receptor (beta chain) was retrieved from a study of beta chain features in type 1 diabetes. Whole-study findings and limits: TCRB CDR3s were moderately but significantly shorter in Type 1 diabetes patients in all four CD4+ subsets. Patients and controls would be equally affected if PCR favored shorter templates.

As to this clone: Its cognate antigen is unknown.

The CDR3 extends over 14 amino acids. V was cut by 1 base and J by 5 bases, with 11 bases left in between. Germline V gives CDR1 SGHTA, CDR2 FQGNSA. Expressed TCRB transcripts were sequenced because the isolated RNA had all been reverse transcribed beforehand. TCRdb keeps only in-frame clones here, not all; method: immunoSEQ multiplex PCR. In the table there are around 130,000 clones, around 10% of which are singletons. Specimen: central memory CD4+ T cells from blood. J is TRBJ2-5 and V is TRBV7-2; D gene uncertain. The source of this sequence is a man between 25 and 39 years old with type 1 diabetes. CDR3 DNA: TGTGCCAGCAGCTTAGTATCGGGTCCGGAGACCCAGTACTTC. This encodes CASSLVSGPETQYF.